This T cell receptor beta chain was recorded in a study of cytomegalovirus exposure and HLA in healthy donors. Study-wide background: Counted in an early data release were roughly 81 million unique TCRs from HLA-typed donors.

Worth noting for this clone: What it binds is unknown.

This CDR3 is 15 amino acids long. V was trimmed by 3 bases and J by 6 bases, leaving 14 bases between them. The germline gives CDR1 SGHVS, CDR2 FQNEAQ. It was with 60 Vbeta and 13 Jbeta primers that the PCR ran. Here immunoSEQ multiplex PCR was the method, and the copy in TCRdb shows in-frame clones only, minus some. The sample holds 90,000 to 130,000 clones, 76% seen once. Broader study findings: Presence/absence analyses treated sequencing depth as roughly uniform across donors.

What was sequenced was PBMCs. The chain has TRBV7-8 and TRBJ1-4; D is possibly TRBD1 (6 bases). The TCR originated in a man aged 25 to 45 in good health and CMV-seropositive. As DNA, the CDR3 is TGTGCCAGCAGCTTGAGTACAGGGAGTTATGAAAAACTGTTTTTT. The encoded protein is CASSLSTGSYEKLFF.